This T cell receptor (beta chain) was documented in a study of PD-1 blockade in classical Hodgkin lymphoma. Study observations and caveats: Compared with healthy donors, newly diagnosed patients reportedly showed lower baseline TCR diversity. Anyone who began nivolumab under 1 year after ASCT was excluded. The diversity seen at baseline in complete responders resembled that of newly diagnosed patients.

As concerns this clone: The antigen is undetermined.

TCRdb's copy holds only in-frame clones and misses some; the assay was immunoSEQ multiplex PCR. The sample lists tens of thousands of clones; about 90% were seen once. Time point of the sample: cycle 4 day 1 (C4D1), after less than seven weeks of nivolumab. Every single patient, without exception, relapsed after autologous stem cell transplantation, and brentuximab vedotin exposure varied. The CDR3 length is 15 residues. Germline CDR1 and CDR2: KGHSH and LQKENI. The V and J ends lost 1 base and 4 bases, in that order; junction bases with no gene match: 6. Specimen: peripheral blood mononuclear cells (PBMCs), collected before the fourth cycle of nivolumab. The chain couples TRBV18 to TRBJ1-1; 7 bases are a match to TRBD1. The receptor was derived from a human donor with classical Hodgkin lymphoma. CDR3 protein: CASSPQGAGGTEAFF. The CDR3 DNA is TGTGCCAGCTCACCACAGGGGGCTGGCGGCACTGAAGCTTTCTTT.